This TCR beta chain was observed in a study of shared clonotypes between healthy human individuals. Germline V CDR1 and CDR2: SGHVS, FNYEAQ. This CDR3 is 15 amino acids long. V lost 4 bases and J 15 bases, leaving 25 bases between the germline ends. Repertoires were generated with immunoSEQ multiplex PCR, while TCRdb's copy carries only in-frame clones and drops some. The sample yields hundreds of thousands of clones, 97% seen once. Sequenced: naive CD4+ T cells sorted from blood. Indicated subset: CD45RA+ positively selected. The chain couples TRBV7-6 to TRBJ2-1; D possibly corresponds to TRBD1 (6 bases). The receptor was isolated from a woman in her twenties or thirties in good health. The CDR3 DNA reads as TGTGCCAGCAGCTCTCAAGATGGGGGCCTATCCCGGTGGTTCTTC. Translating gives CASSSQDGGLSRWFF.